This T cell receptor (beta chain) appears in the sequencing data of a study of regulatory T cells in long-lasting Graves disease. In the case of this clonotype: The antigen is not known.

Notes on the study in general: Patients with persistent disease showed a bias toward TRBV28, TRBJ1-2 and TRBJ2-5. The researchers studied only peripheral blood, not thyroid tissue. Among persistent patients, a larger number of public clonotypes were shared (approximately 3,000) than among newly diagnosed patients (more than 850).

Time point indicated: persistent/refractory GD, antithyroid drugs over 5 years with positive TRAb. There was RNA extracted from PBMCs, and the TCR library was made from it. TCR beta libraries were built with iRepertoire HTBI primers and Arm-PCR of CDR3 regions. Study processing details: In the combined samples, roughly 62 TRBV and some 15 TRBJ segments were identified. TCRdb used MiXCR to reprocess the multiplex PCR reads, holding one entry per CDR3 protein. V and J calls and clone size were set by TCRdb, not the authors. The sample includes 420,000 or so distinct CDR3 sequences, roughly a quarter seen only once; the top ten take roughly a quarter. Trimming shortened V by 6 bases and J by 10 bases, and 7 bases separated the two germline ends. The V gene's germline CDR1 is SEHNR and CDR2 FQNEAQ (reference sequence). The CDR3 loop spans 10 amino acids.

The chain joins TRBV7-9 to TRBJ2-1; D remains ambiguous. The receptor's source is a female donor with Graves disease. The specimen was peripheral blood mononuclear cells (PBMCs), collected when the disease was refractory, from a patient treated with antithyroid drugs. CDR3 sequence: CASSQEEQFF. The CDR3 bases are TGTGCCAGCAGTCAGGAAGAGCAGTTCTTC.